The 30 T cell receptor beta chains below were found in one sample sequenced in a study of blood T cell repertoires in COVID-19. Only in-frame clones appear in the TCRdb table, and some are missing; sequencing was by immunoSEQ multiplex PCR. The sample holds 330,000 or so clones; 87% are singletons and the top ten take less than 2.5%. Sequencing input: PBMCs or T cells enriched from blood (not recorded which). These receptors were obtained from a man aged 35 to 55 in a cohort exposed to, infected with or recovered from COVID-19 (not recorded which).

V usage is TRBV6-5 and J usage is TRBJ1-2, with TRBD1 matching 11 bases. The V gene end was trimmed by 10 bases and the J gene end by 7 bases; junction bases not matched to a gene: 5. The CDR3 runs 12 residues. Germline V gene lookup returns CDR1 MNHEY and CDR2 SVGAGI. CDR3: CATWTGGRGYTF. As DNA, the CDR3 is TGTGCCACTTGGACAGGGGGCCGTGGCTACACCTTC.

This chain joins TRBV19 and TRBJ1-4, with D hard to call. The V end lost 3 bases, the J end lost 5 bases, and 10 bases lay between the germline ends. The CDR3 has 14 amino acids. Germline CDR1 reads LNHDA; CDR2 reads SQIVND (reference sequence). The CDR3 here is CASSMEGQNEKLFF. The CDR3 coding sequence is TGTGCCAGTAGTATGGAGGGTCAAAATGAAAAACTGTTTTTT.

The chain links TRBV7-3 to TRBJ1-2, with 8 bases identical to TRBD1. V lost 5 bases and J lost 7; bases outside the gene matches: 6. This CDR3 has 13 residues. Germline CDR1 and CDR2: SGHTA and FQGTGA. CDR3 residues: CASSPGQGGGYTF. CDR3 bases: TGTGCCAGCAGCCCCGGACAGGGCGGTGGCTACACCTTC.

This clone has just a few counts. J is TRBJ1-1 and V is TRBV27; perhaps TRBD1 as D (5 bases). V was shortened by 3 bases and J by 1 base, with 9 bases between the two germline ends. CDR1 is MNHEY and CDR2 is SMNVEV in the germline V gene (reference sequence). The CDR3 loop spans 14 amino acids. Here the CDR3 DNA reads TGTGCCAGCAGTTTCTTAGGACAGAACACTGAAGCTTTCTTT. It translates to CASSFLGQNTEAFF.

This chain connects TRBV5-1 to TRBJ2-1; TRBD1 matches 8 bases. CDR3 length: 16 amino acids. V trimming: 0 bases; J trimming: 4 bases; junction bases outside the gene matches: 6. Germline CDR1 reads SGHRS; CDR2 reads YFSETQ. Written as DNA, the CDR3 is TGCGCCAGCAGCTTGGCGACAGGGGTTAGGTACAATGAGCAGTTCTTC. Translation: CASSLATGVRYNEQFF.

The chain has TRBV28 and TRBJ2-2, with 12 nucleotides matching TRBD2. The germline V gene has CDR1 MDHEN and CDR2 SYDVKM. This CDR3 has 18 residues. Trimming took 0 bases from V and 3 from J; bases not matched to a gene: 5. CDR3 region: CASSLWAGLAGHTGELFF. DNA of the CDR3: TGTGCCAGCAGTTTATGGGCCGGACTAGCGGGGCACACCGGGGAGCTGTTTTTT.

The CDR3, as DNA: TGTGCCAGCAGCCCCGTGGTAGCGGGAGTTGTGAACAATGAGCAGTTCTTC. Translating it yields CASSPVVAGVVNNEQFF. The chain carries TRBV5-4 and TRBJ2-1, with 9 bases identical to TRBD2. The V gene end was trimmed by 4 bases and the J gene end by 5 bases; junction bases not matched to a gene: 13. The CDR3 consists of 17 residues. Germline loops: CDR1 SGHNT, CDR2 YYREEE (reference sequence). Together with reference TRBV5-4 and TRBJ2-1, the CDR3 gives the full variable domain: ETGVTQSPTHLIKTRGQQVTLRCSSQSGHNTVSWYQQALGQGPQFIFQYYREEENGRGNFPPRFSGLQFPNYSSELNVNALELDDSALYLCASSPVVAGVVNNEQFFGPGTRLTVL.

The CDR3, as DNA: TGTGCCTGGAGTGCGGGAGAGGGCACTGAAGCTTTCTTT. It encodes CAWSAGEGTEAFF. This chain joins TRBV30 and TRBJ1-1; no clear D. V lost 1 base and J lost 4, with 10 bases in between. Germline assignment: CDR1 GTSNPN and CDR2 SVGIG (reference sequence). CDR3 length: 13 residues.

The chain's CDR3 is CASRGGLTYGYTF. The CDR3 DNA sequence: TGTGCCAGCAGGGGGGGACTGACCTATGGCTACACCTTC. The genes are TRBV28 and TRBJ1-2, with a weak D call TRBD1 (5 bases). The V end lost 6 bases, the J end lost 4 bases, and 12 bases lay between the germline ends. The CDR3 totals 13 residues. CDR1 and CDR2 from the germline V gene are MDHEN and SYDVKM.

The rearrangement uses TRBV9 and TRBJ1-4, with a weak D call TRBD1 (6 bases). CDR1 is SGDLS, CDR2 YYNGEE, per germline. V was shortened by 3 bases and J by 0 bases, with 12 bases between the two germline ends. This CDR3 has 16 amino acids. In nucleotides, the CDR3 is TGTGCCAGCAGCGAGAGGGGGGGCGCAACTAATGAAAAACTGTTTTTT. This codes for CASSERGGATNEKLFF.

The V call is TRBV10-3, the J call TRBJ2-1; the D gene is possibly TRBD1 (7 bases). The V gene's germline CDR1 is ENHRY and CDR2 SYGVKD. The CDR3 sequence is 14 residues long. Trimming removed 11 bases at V and 0 bases at J, with 14 bases between. The CDR3 coding sequence is TGTGCCTCAGGAGGGGGCCTCTCCTACAATGAGCAGTTCTTC. It encodes CASGGGLSYNEQFF.

The chain recombines TRBV28 with TRBJ1-2; possibly TRBD1 for D (6 bases). Germline CDR1 is MDHEN and CDR2 is SYDVKM. V lost 3 bases, J lost 4 bases, and 12 bases lay in between. CDR3 length equals 14 residues. Here the CDR3 DNA reads TGTGCCAGCAGTTTTCGGGGGGGCCGCTATGGCTACACCTTC. As protein: CASSFRGGRYGYTF.

The genes are TRBV2 and TRBJ2-7; D perhaps matches TRBD1 (6 bases). V lost 3 bases and J 12 bases, leaving 15 bases between the germline ends. The CDR3 is 12 residues long. Germline V gives CDR1 SNHLY, CDR2 FYNNEI. The CDR3 bases are TGTGCCAGCAGTGATCTTCAGGACAGCTTGTACTTC. Translated, it gives CASSDLQDSLYF.

This chain uses TRBV28 with TRBJ1-1; maybe TRBD1 (5 bases). Trimming left V 5 bases short and J 0 bases short, with 16 bases between. The CDR3 has 16 amino acids. CDR1 and CDR2 from the germline V gene are MDHEN and SYDVKM. For the CDR3, the DNA is TGTGCCAGCAGTACCCCCCAGGGACTAATGAACACTGAAGCTTTCTTT. It translates to CASSTPQGLMNTEAFF.

The chain joins TRBV24-1 to TRBJ2-3, with D unresolved. The CDR3 loop spans 13 amino acids. Between the trimmed V and J ends, which lost 4 bases and 6 bases, there was a span of 10 bases. CDR1 is KGHDR, CDR2 SFDVKD, per germline. The CDR3 DNA is TGTGCCACCAGTGACCCGACCGGGGATACGCAGTATTTT. This gives the protein CATSDPTGDTQYF.

The chain is built from TRBV3-1 (or the pseudogene TRBV3-2) and TRBJ2-1, with a tentative D call TRBD2 (5 bases). The CDR3 spans 12 residues. Trimming shortened V by 0 bases and J by 10 bases, and 7 bases separated the two germline ends. Germline V gene data show CDR1 as LGHDT and CDR2 as YNNKEL (reference sequence). The CDR3 nucleotides are TGTGCCAGCAGCCAAGATTGGAGGGAGCAGTTCTTC. Amino acid sequence: CASSQDWREQFF.

The rearrangement links TRBV5-1 to TRBJ2-3, with 11 bases matching TRBD2. Trimming removed 4 bases from V and 6 bases from J; junction bases left unmatched: 10. The CDR3 loop spans 16 amino acids. The germline CDR1 and CDR2 sequences are SGHRS and YFSETQ. Here the CDR3 reads CASSPGLAEWADTQYF. The CDR3 DNA is TGCGCCAGCAGCCCGGGACTAGCGGAGTGGGCTGATACGCAGTATTTT.

The chain carries TRBV27 and TRBJ2-1; 8 nucleotides match TRBD1. The CDR3 totals 13 residues. Germline lookup yields CDR1 MNHEY and CDR2 SMNVEV (reference sequence). V was pared by 5 bases and J by 7 bases, with 4 bases of the junction left unmatched. CDR3 amino acids: CASSDRGINEQFF. The CDR3, as DNA: TGTGCCAGCAGTGACAGGGGAATAAATGAGCAGTTCTTC.

The chain has TRBV15 and TRBJ2-1; TRBD2 agrees at 12 bases. The CDR3 totals 16 residues. Trimming cost V 2 bases and J 4 bases; bases outside gene matches: 3. In germline, CDR1 is LNHNV, CDR2 YYDKDF (reference sequence). CDR3 sequence reads: CATSRKTSGRYNEQFF. CDR3 nucleotide sequence: TGTGCCACCAGCAGAAAAACTAGCGGGAGGTACAATGAGCAGTTCTTC.

This chain links TRBV6-6 with TRBJ1-2, with 8 nucleotides matching TRBD1. This CDR3 is 17 amino acids long. Germline V gene sequence: CDR1 MNHNY, CDR2 SVGAGI (reference sequence). V was clipped by 5 bases and J by 6 bases; unmatched bases: 17. CDR3 coding DNA: TGTGCCAGCAGTCCTCCAAACCGGGACAGGAGACCTAATGGCTACACCTTC. It translates to CASSPPNRDRRPNGYTF.

On this clone: This sample includes further DNA sequences coding for the same CDR3. The chain has TRBV2 and TRBJ1-5, with 7 bases matching TRBD1. V dropped 6 bases and J dropped 6; count of bases not matched to a gene: 2. The germline CDR1 and CDR2 sequences are SNHLY and FYNNEI. The CDR3 contains 12 residues. The CDR3 DNA sequence: TGTGCCAGCAGGGGACAGCTTCAGCCCCAGCATTTT. Its protein product is CASRGQLQPQHF.

The chain links TRBV5-1 to TRBJ1-5; D gene ambiguous. Trimming left V 2 bases short and J 0 bases short, with 9 bases between. The CDR3 length is 15 residues. CDR1 and CDR2 (germline): SGHRS, YFSETQ. This CDR3 reads CASSFAGHSNQPQHF. CDR3 coding DNA: TGCGCCAGCAGCTTTGCAGGTCATAGCAATCAGCCCCAGCATTTT.

The rearrangement joins TRBV25-1 to TRBJ2-1; 8 nucleotides line up with TRBD2. With 6 bases clipped from V and 3 bases from J, the junction kept 7 bases outside the gene matches. The V gene's germline CDR1 is MGHDK and CDR2 SYGVNS. This CDR3 contains 15 residues. CDR3 sequence reads: CASRLSGKFYNEQFF. CDR3 sequence (DNA): TGTGCCAGCAGACTTAGCGGGAAATTCTACAATGAGCAGTTCTTC.

This chain connects TRBV2 to TRBJ2-5; weak D call: TRBD1 (6 bases). Trimming removed 7 bases from V and 5 bases from J, with 20 bases in between. CDR1 is SNHLY and CDR2 is FYNNEI in the germline V gene. The CDR3 contains 15 residues. The CDR3 region has the DNA TGTGCCAGCAAACTGGGGTCAGGGGCCTGGGAGACCCAGTACTTC. Translating gives CASKLGSGAWETQYF.

V is TRBV7-9 and J is TRBJ2-7; D gene ambiguous. The V gene lost 3 bases and the J gene lost 0 bases, with 9 bases spanning the gap. The germline V gene encodes CDR1 SEHNR and CDR2 FQNEAQ (reference sequence). The CDR3 loop spans 14 amino acids. CDR3 in DNA: TGTGCCAGCAGCTTTAACACCGTCTCCTACGAGCAGTACTTC. Translation gives CASSFNTVSYEQYF.

Regarding this clone: In the same sample, other DNA sequences code for this CDR3. The chain employs TRBV28 and TRBJ1-1; D is perhaps TRBD1 (6 bases). This CDR3 comprises 14 residues. CDR1 and CDR2 from the germline V gene are MDHEN and SYDVKM. V was shortened by 6 bases and J by 2 bases, with 13 bases between the two germline ends. The CDR3 region has the DNA TGTGCCAGCAGCCCCGGGGGGGGCAACACTGAAGCTTTCTTT. It codes for CASSPGGGNTEAFF. The complete variable domain, with remaining parts taken from reference TRBV28 and TRBJ1-1, reads DVKVTQSSRYLVKRTGEKVFLECVQDMDHENMFWYRQDPGLGLRLIYFSYDVKMKEKGDIPEGYSVSREKKERFSLILESASTNQTSMYLCASSPGGGNTEAFFGQGTRLTVV.

This chain uses TRBV30 with TRBJ1-1; 7 nucleotides agree with TRBD1. J gave up 0 bases and V 3 bases, and 4 bases lay outside the gene matches. Germline V CDR1 and CDR2: GTSNPN, SVGIG (reference sequence). This CDR3 region has 14 residues. In DNA form, the CDR3 reads TGTGCCTGGAGGTGGACAGGAGTGAACACTGAAGCTTTCTTT. This gives the protein CAWRWTGVNTEAFF.

The J gene is TRBJ1-1, the V gene TRBV5-4; TRBD1 might be the D (5 bases). V dropped 0 bases and J dropped 0 bases, with 9 bases sitting between them. This CDR3 comprises 15 residues. Germline V gives CDR1 SGHNT, CDR2 YYREEE (reference sequence). CDR3 coding DNA: TGTGCCAGCAGCTTGGGGGGCTGGATGAACACTGAAGCTTTCTTT. This encodes CASSLGGWMNTEAFF. Filled out from reference TRBV5-4 and TRBJ1-1, the complete variable domain reads ETGVTQSPTHLIKTRGQQVTLRCSSQSGHNTVSWYQQALGQGPQFIFQYYREEENGRGNFPPRFSGLQFPNYSSELNVNALELDDSALYLCASSLGGWMNTEAFFGQGTRLTVV.

The chain combines TRBV18 with TRBJ2-5; 9 nucleotides agree with TRBD2. Germline trimming cut 1 base from V and 2 bases from J; bases unmatched to any gene: 2. Looked up from germline, CDR1 is KGHSH and CDR2 is LQKENI. CDR3 size: 15 residues. The CDR3 sequence is CASSPLAGAQETQYF. The DNA of the CDR3 is TGTGCCAGCTCACCACTAGCGGGAGCGCAAGAGACCCAGTACTTC. The variable domain in full, completed from reference TRBV18 and TRBJ2-5, reads NAGVMQNPRHLVRRRGQEARLRCSPMKGHSHVYWYRQLPEEGLKFMVYLQKENIIDESGMPKERFSAEFPKEGPSILRIQQVVRGDSAAYFCASSPLAGAQETQYFGPGTRLLVL.

The chain uses TRBV2 and TRBJ1-1; 10 bases fit TRBD1. CDR1 is SNHLY and CDR2 is FYNNEI in the germline V gene. V lost 6 bases, J lost 3 bases, and 4 bases stayed unmatched. This CDR3 is built from 14 residues. CDR3 bases: TGTGCCAGCAGGGCCGGGACAGGGGACACTGAAGCTTTCTTT. This gives the protein CASRAGTGDTEAFF. The whole variable domain, filled in from reference TRBV2 and TRBJ1-1, reads EPEVTQTPSHQVTQMGQEVILRCVPISNHLYFYWYRQILGQKVEFLVSFYNNEISEKSEIFDDQFSVERPDGSNFTLKIRSTKLEDSAMYFCASRAGTGDTEAFFGQGTRLTVV.